The T cell receptor (beta chain) under discussion was sequenced for a study of Graves' ophthalmopathy and Graves' hyperthyroidism. The table lists this clonotype with many counts. Its antigen is undetermined. Investigators amplified TCR beta CDR3 regions from RNA transcripts. Second-round multiplex PCR came after first-round RT-PCR with HTBI primers. A single record per CDR3 protein comes from TCRdb applying MiXCR to the multiplex PCR reads. The sample has hundreds of thousands of distinct CDR3 sequences; 22% are singletons. The hyperthyroidism patients had a new diagnosis of under 2 months' duration and were aged 18 to 65. Study-level points and caveats: Most expanded clonotypes in thyroid above 0.001 frequency also showed up in blood. Ophthalmopathy versus stable hyperthyroidism: 13-signature model gave under 90% sensitivity, less than 83% specificity.

There are 15 residues in the CDR3. Trimming pared 6 bases from V and 6 bases from J, leaving 20 bases between. Germline V lookup: CDR1 MDHEN, CDR2 SYDVKM. Sequences were obtained from peripheral blood. This chain uses TRBV28 with TRBJ1-1, with D unresolved. The source of this sequence is a woman between 18 and 29 years old with stable Graves' hyperthyroidism. Some clones in this sample may be carry-over from other donors' samples. The CDR3 protein is CASRPDLGESPEAFF. In DNA form, the CDR3 reads TGTGCCAGCAGGCCTGACCTCGGGGAGTCCCCTGAAGCTTTCTTT.